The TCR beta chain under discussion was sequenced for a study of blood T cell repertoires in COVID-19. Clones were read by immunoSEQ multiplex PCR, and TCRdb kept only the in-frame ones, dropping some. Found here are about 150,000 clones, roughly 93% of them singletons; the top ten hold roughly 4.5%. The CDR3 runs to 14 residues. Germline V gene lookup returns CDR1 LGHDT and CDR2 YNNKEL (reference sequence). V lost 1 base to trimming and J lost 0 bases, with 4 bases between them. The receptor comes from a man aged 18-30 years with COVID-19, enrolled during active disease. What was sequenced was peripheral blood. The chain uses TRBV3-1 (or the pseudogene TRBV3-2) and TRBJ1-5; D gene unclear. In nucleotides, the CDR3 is TGTGCCAGCAGCCAAGTTTATAGCAATCAGCCCCAGCATTTT. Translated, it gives CASSQVYSNQPQHF.